This passage covers 8 T cell receptor beta chains from one sample sequenced in a study of human T cells and chemical hapten exposure. Time point: patch test 1, 2 weeks after DPC sensitization. Treatment reported: therapeutic diphenylcyclopropenone sensitization with weekly scalp DPC. TCRdb re-analysed the RACE reads in MiXCR, keeping a single row per CDR3 protein. The data hold 150,000 or so distinct CDR3 sequences, with more than 12% observed a single time. The sequencing here drew on whole blood, taken in connection with sensitization to the hapten diphenylcyclopropenone (DPC). Receptors were obtained from a woman aged 30 to 39 with alopecia areata. Some clones in this sample may be carry-over from other donors' samples.

The V call is TRBV7-6, the J call TRBJ2-1; the match to TRBD2 covers 14 bases. CDR1 SGHVS and CDR2 FNYEAQ come from the germline V gene. V shed 5 bases, J shed 10 bases, and the junction held 13 bases outside the gene matches. CDR3 size: 17 residues. CDR3 in amino acids: CASSHRVGLAGEGEQFF. DNA for the CDR3: TGTGCCAGCAGCCACCGGGTGGGACTAGCGGGAGAGGGGGAGCAGTTCTTC.

This clonotype has just a few counts. The V and J genes are TRBV6-2 or TRBV6-3 and TRBJ2-7; TRBD2 matches 12 bases. The CDR3 sequence is 15 residues long. After removal of 5 bases from V and 3 bases from J, the junction contained 5 bases not matched to a gene. From germline, CDR1 is MNHEY and CDR2 SVGEGT. The CDR3 region is CASSPGLAGYYEQYF. For the CDR3, the DNA is TGTGCCAGCAGTCCCGGACTAGCGGGATACTACGAGCAGTACTTC.

This clonotype was counted between two and nine times. CDR3 DNA: TGTGCCAGCTCGGCCCCGGCAGGGAGGCCCAACACTGAAGCTTTCTTT. Encoded protein: CASSAPAGRPNTEAFF. V usage is TRBV18 and J usage is TRBJ1-1; tentatively, D is TRBD1 (5 bases). CDR3 length: 16 amino acids. Germline CDR1 and CDR2: KGHSH and LQKENI. V was trimmed by 6 bases and J by 2 bases, leaving 19 bases between them. Looking up the rest from reference TRBV18 and TRBJ1-1 gives the full variable domain: NAGVMQNPRHLVRRRGQEARLRCSPMKGHSHVYWYRQLPEEGLKFMVYLQKENIIDESGMPKERFSAEFPKEGPSILRIQQVVRGDSAAYFCASSAPAGRPNTEAFFGQGTRLTVV.

This clonotype was observed a few times. The J gene is TRBJ1-1, the V gene TRBV28, with 10 bases identical to TRBD1. Germline CDR1 and CDR2: MDHEN and SYDVKM. V shed 1 base, J shed 3 bases, and the junction held 2 bases outside the gene matches. This CDR3 comprises 15 residues. CDR3 DNA: TGTGCCAGCAGTTTATTAGGGACAGGGGACACTGAAGCTTTCTTT. Translating it yields CASSLLGTGDTEAFF.

CDR3 residues: CASSPEKSKYF. The CDR3 DNA follows: TGTGCCAGCTCACCAGAGAAAAGCAAGTACTTC. This chain joins TRBV18 and TRBJ2-5; D gene unclear. V was shortened by 2 bases and J by 12 bases, with 10 bases between the two germline ends. Germline CDR1 KGHSH, CDR2 LQKENI. The CDR3 has 11 amino acids.

This clonotype was detected once. This chain connects TRBV28 to TRBJ2-1; 10 nucleotides line up with TRBD1. The CDR3 sequence is 12 residues long. The germline gives CDR1 MDHEN, CDR2 SYDVKM. Germline trimming cut 11 bases from V and 7 bases from J; bases unmatched to any gene: 5. The CDR3 DNA follows: TGTGCCTCTTGGGACAGGGGTAATGAGCAGTTCTTC. It yields the protein CASWDRGNEQFF.

The table lists this clonotype with a few counts. V gene TRBV6-6 combines with J gene TRBJ1-2, with 10 bases matching TRBD1. From germline, CDR1 is MNHNY and CDR2 SVGAGI (reference sequence). The V segment lost 2 bases and the J segment 5 bases; nucleotides outside the gene matches: 8. The CDR3 length is 16 residues. The CDR3, as DNA: TGTGCCAGCAGTTACACCATCCGGGACAGGGGATATGGCTACACCTTC. This translates into CASSYTIRDRGYGYTF.

The chain links TRBV4-3 to TRBJ2-5; the D is unclear. Looked up from germline, CDR1 is LGHNA and CDR2 is YSLEER. The germline V and J ends were trimmed by 0 bases and 4 bases, with 9 bases remaining between them. This CDR3 is 14 amino acids long. DNA for the CDR3: TGCGCCAGCAGCCAAGATAGGTGGGGAGAGACCCAGTACTTC. Translating gives CASSQDRWGETQYF.